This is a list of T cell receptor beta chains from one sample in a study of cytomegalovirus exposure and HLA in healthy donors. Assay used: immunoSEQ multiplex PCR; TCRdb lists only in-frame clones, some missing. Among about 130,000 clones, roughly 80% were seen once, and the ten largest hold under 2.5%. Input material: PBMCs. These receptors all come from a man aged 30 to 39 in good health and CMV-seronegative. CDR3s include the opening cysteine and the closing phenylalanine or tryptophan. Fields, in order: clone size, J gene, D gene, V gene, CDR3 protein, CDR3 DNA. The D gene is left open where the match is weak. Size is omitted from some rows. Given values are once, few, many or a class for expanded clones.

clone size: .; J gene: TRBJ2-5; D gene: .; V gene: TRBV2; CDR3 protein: CASRPGTWYQETQYF; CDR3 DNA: TGTGCCAGCAGACCCGGGACATGGTACCAAGAGACCCAGTACTTC
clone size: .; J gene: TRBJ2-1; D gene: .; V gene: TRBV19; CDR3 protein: CASSIGQHNEQFF; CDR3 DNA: TGTGCCAGTAGTATTGGACAGCACAATGAGCAGTTCTTC
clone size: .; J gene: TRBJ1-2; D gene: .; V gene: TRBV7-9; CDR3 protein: CASSLGAGPNYGYTF; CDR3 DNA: TGTGCCAGCAGCTTAGGGGCAGGGCCTAACTATGGCTACACCTTC
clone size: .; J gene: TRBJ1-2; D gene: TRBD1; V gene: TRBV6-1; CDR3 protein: CASSGGPTGYNGYTF; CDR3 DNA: TGTGCCAGCAGTGGAGGCCCGACAGGGTATAATGGCTACACCTTC
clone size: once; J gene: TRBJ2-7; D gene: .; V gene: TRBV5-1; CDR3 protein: CASRNPLLDSDEQYF; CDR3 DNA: TGCGCCAGCAGAAACCCGTTATTAGATTCGGACGAGCAGTACTTC
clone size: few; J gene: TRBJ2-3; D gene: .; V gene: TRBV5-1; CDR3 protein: CASSLDRAGTDTQYF; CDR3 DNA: TGCGCCAGCAGCTTGGACAGGGCCGGGACAGATACGCAGTATTTT
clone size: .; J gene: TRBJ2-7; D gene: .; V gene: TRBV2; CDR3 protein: CASGQPYEQYF; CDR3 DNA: TGTGCCAGCGGACAGCCGTACGAGCAGTACTTC
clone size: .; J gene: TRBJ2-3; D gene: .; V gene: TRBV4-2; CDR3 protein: CATTLDSGTDTQYF; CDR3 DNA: TGTGCCACTACCCTAGATTCGGGCACAGATACGCAGTATTTT
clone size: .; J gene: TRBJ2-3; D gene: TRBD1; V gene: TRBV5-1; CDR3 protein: CASSRTGNTDTQYF; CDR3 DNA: TGCGCCAGCAGTCGGACAGGGAACACAGATACGCAGTATTTT
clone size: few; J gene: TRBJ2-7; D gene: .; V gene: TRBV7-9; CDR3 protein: CASSFSGLASYEQYF; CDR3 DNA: TGTGCCAGCAGCTTTTCCGGACTCGCCTCCTACGAGCAGTACTTC
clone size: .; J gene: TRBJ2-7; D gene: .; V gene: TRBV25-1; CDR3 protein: CASSETNSRYEQYF; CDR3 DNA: TGTGCCAGCAGTGAAACAAACAGTAGATACGAGCAGTACTTC
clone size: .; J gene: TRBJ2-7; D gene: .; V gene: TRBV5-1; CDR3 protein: CASSSPLLSEQYF; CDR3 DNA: TGCGCCAGCAGCTCTCCACTCCTCTCCGAGCAGTACTTC
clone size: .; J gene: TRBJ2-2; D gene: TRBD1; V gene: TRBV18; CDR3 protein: CASSRQGRGKDTGELFF; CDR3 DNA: TGTGCCAGCTCACGGCAGGGCAGGGGGAAGGACACCGGGGAGCTGTTTTTT
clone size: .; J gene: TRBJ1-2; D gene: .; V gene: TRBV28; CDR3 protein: CASSFTGNLNYGYTF; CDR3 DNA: TGTGCCAGCAGTTTTACAGGGAATCTTAACTATGGCTACACCTTC
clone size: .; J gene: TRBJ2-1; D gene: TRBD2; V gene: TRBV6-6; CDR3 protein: CASKPGGPGEQFF; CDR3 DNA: TGTGCCAGCAAGCCGGGAGGGCCCGGTGAGCAGTTCTTC
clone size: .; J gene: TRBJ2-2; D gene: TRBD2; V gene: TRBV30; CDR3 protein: CAWTSLAGGTGELFF; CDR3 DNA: TGTGCCTGGACCTCACTAGCGGGAGGCACCGGGGAGCTGTTTTTT
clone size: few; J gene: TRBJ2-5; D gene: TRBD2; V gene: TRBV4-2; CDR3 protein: CASSQGRGGETQYF; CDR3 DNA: TGTGCCAGCAGCCAGGGCCGGGGGGGAGAGACCCAGTACTTC
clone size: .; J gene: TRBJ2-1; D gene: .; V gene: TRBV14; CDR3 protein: CASSSLLGNEQFF; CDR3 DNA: TGTGCCAGCAGCAGCCTACTAGGCAATGAGCAGTTCTTC
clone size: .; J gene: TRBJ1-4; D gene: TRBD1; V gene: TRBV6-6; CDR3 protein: CASSYSSGGLAEKLFF; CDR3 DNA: TGTGCCAGCAGTTACTCATCAGGGGGTTTGGCTGAAAAACTGTTTTTT
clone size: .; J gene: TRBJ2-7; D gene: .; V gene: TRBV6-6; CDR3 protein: CASSFQGEQYF; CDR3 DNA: TGTGCCAGTTCTTTCCAGGGCGAGCAGTACTTC